The clone carrying this TCR beta chain has a handful of counts. Its target is not known. These data are taken from a study of post-analysis software for immune sequencing data. Overall study context: Some patients lacked subtype; others had relapsing-remitting, secondary progressive or progressive-relapsing disease. Findings and caveats of the study: Comparison with controls showed significantly lower normalized Chao1 diversity in multiple sclerosis patients. The study found TRBV5-6, TRBV5-1 and TRBV20-1 among five TRBV segments more frequent in patients than controls.

Unique molecular identifiers had been added to the TCR beta cDNA libraries. TCRdb re-called the PCR reads with MiXCR, one entry per CDR3 protein. This sample yields about half a million distinct CDR3 sequences, of which around 31% are seen a single time; approximately 6% belongs to the top ten. The length of the CDR3 is 13 residues. Trimming at V came to 3 bases and at J to 10 bases, leaving 4 bases not matched to a gene. Germline assignment: CDR1 SGHRS and CDR2 YFSETQ. The sequenced sample consisted of blood. The sequence was obtained from a girl aged 2 to 17 with multiple sclerosis. The chain is built from TRBV5-1 and TRBJ2-6, with TRBD1 matching 7 bases. CDR3 coding DNA: TGCGCCAGCAGCTCGACAGGGATTAACGTCCTGACTTTC. Translated: CASSSTGINVLTF.